This T cell receptor (beta chain) was documented in a study of blood T cell repertoires in COVID-19. On the study more broadly: Both acute and convalescent COVID-19 samples were obtained from the United States, Italy and Spain. In each case, the material was cDNA or gDNA derived from T cells, B-cell-depleted T cells, or PBMCs.

CDR3 length: 14 amino acids. Original methodology: The assay estimated nucleated cells by amplifying reference gene primers. Sequencing was performed with immunoSEQ multiplex PCR; in TCRdb, only in-frame clones are kept and a portion is missing. The DNA was the basis for D and trimming; V, J and clone size are from that table. The data hold some 270,000 clones, with 70% to 90% observed a single time. V is TRBV21-1 and J is TRBJ2-2; the table's D call TRBD1 went unverified against the DNA. TRBV21-1 is marked as a pseudogene. Sequenced material: peripheral blood. This TCR was sampled from a woman between 70 and 85 years old with acute or convalescent COVID-19. CDR3 bases: TGTGCCAGCAACACAGGTGTTAGATCCGGGGAGCTGTTTTTT. Amino acids: CASNTGVRSGELFF.